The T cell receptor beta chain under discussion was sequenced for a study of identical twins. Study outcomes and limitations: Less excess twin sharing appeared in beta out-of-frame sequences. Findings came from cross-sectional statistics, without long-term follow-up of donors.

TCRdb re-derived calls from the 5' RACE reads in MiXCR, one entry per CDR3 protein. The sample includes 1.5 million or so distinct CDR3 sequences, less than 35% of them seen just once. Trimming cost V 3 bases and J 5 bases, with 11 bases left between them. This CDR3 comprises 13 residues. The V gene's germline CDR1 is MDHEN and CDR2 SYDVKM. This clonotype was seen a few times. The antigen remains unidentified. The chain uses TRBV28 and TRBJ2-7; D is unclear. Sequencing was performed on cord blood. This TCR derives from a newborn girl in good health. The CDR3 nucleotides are TGTGCCAGCAGTTTTTTCAGCGAACACGAGCAGTACTTC. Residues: CASSFFSEHEQYF.